A single sample is the source of the 22 T cell receptor beta chains below, sequenced in a study of OX40 agonist ivuxolimab in advanced cancers. The method was immunoSEQ multiplex PCR; TCRdb's version includes in-frame clones alone and lacks a portion of them. In the table there are some 83,000 clones, roughly nine tenths of which are singletons. Sequenced here: CD4+ or CD8+ T cells sorted from blood, sampled in a trial of the OX40 agonist ivuxolimab. The source of these receptors is an adult with an advanced solid tumor such as melanoma, head and neck, liver or kidney cancer.

The V gene is TRBV18, the J gene TRBJ1-1; D is perhaps TRBD1 (5 bases). The CDR3 contains 15 residues. Per germline, CDR1 KGHSH and CDR2 LQKENI. V was pared by 2 bases and J by 1 base, with 11 bases between. For the CDR3, the DNA is TGTGCCAGCTCACCAGGGGGGGGGACGAACACTGAAGCTTTCTTT. Protein: CASSPGGGTNTEAFF.

Comments on this clone: This sample also contains other DNA sequences that code for the same CDR3. CDR3 sequence: CASSPGQQETQYF. The CDR3, as DNA: TGTGCCAGCTCACCAGGTCAACAAGAGACCCAGTACTTC. This chain links TRBV18 with TRBJ2-5; D is unresolved. V shed 2 bases and J shed 2 bases, with 6 bases lying between them. The CDR3 has 13 amino acids. Germline CDR1 reads KGHSH; CDR2 reads LQKENI.

In its sample, this clone was seen once. V is TRBV5-1 and J is TRBJ1-1; a possible D gene is TRBD1 (5 bases). The CDR3 runs to 13 residues. V was trimmed by 4 bases and J by 4 bases, leaving 11 bases between them. Looked up from germline, CDR1 is SGHRS and CDR2 is YFSETQ. The CDR3 sequence is CASSREGSTEAFF. The CDR3 nucleotides read TGCGCCAGCAGCAGGGAGGGGAGCACTGAAGCTTTCTTT.

The chain combines TRBV29-1 with TRBJ2-3; D unclear. This CDR3 has 12 amino acids. Germline lookup yields CDR1 SQVTM and CDR2 ANQGSEA. Trimming took off 5 bases at V and 4 bases at J, with 10 bases between the two ends. DNA of the CDR3: TGCAGCGTTCAGGACCACGCAGATACGCAGTATTTT. This translates into CSVQDHADTQYF.

CDR3 nucleotides: TGTGCCAGCAGCAAACAAACGGTCCTAGCGGGAGTACGGCGCTCCTACAATGAGCAGTTCTTC. This gives the protein CASSKQTVLAGVRRSYNEQFF. The chain combines TRBV21-1 with TRBJ2-1; the D call TRBD2 from the table was never checked on the DNA. TRBV21-1 is a pseudogene. The CDR3 sequence is 21 residues long.

CDR3 residues: CASSLGGGLNTEAFF. The CDR3 DNA is TGTGCCAGCAGCTTAGGCGGGGGGCTGAACACTGAAGCTTTCTTT. The rearrangement joins TRBV7-2 to TRBJ1-1; maybe TRBD1 (6 bases). The CDR3 has 15 residues. The V end lost 1 base, the J end lost 0 bases, and 9 bases lay between the germline ends. From germline, CDR1 is SGHTA and CDR2 FQGNSA.

This rearrangement joins TRBV7-3 to TRBJ2-1, with a tentative D call TRBD2 (5 bases). V was shortened by 2 bases and J by 3 bases, with 8 bases between the two germline ends. CDR3 length: 14 amino acids. The germline gives CDR1 SGHTA, CDR2 FQGTGA. The CDR3 region has the DNA TGTGCCAGCAGCTTAGAGGGCCACTACAATGAGCAGTTCTTC. Translation: CASSLEGHYNEQFF.

This sequence joins TRBV20-1 and TRBJ2-5; no definite D call. Trimming shortened V by 3 bases and J by 4 bases, and 3 bases separated the two germline ends. CDR1 and CDR2 from the germline V gene are DFQATT and SNEGSKA (reference sequence). The CDR3 is made up of 10 amino acids. CDR3 DNA: TGCAGTGCTAGTGGAGAGACCCAGTACTTC. This encodes CSASGETQYF.

The chain links TRBV30 to TRBJ2-7; 8 nucleotides line up with TRBD2. This CDR3 is built from 13 residues. The germline gives CDR1 GTSNPN, CDR2 SVGIG (reference sequence). After removal of 7 bases from V and 0 bases from J, the junction contained 5 bases not matched to a gene. CDR3 nucleotides: TGTGCCTCACCCAGCGGGAGCTCCTACGAGCAGTACTTC. Translating gives CASPSGSSYEQYF. The complete variable domain, with remaining parts taken from reference TRBV30 and TRBJ2-7, reads SQTIHQWPATLVQPVGSPLSLECTVEGTSNPNLYWYRQAAGRGLQLLFYSVGIGQISSEVPQNLSASRPQDRQFILSSKKLLLSDSGFYLCASPSGSSYEQYFGPGTRLTVT.

CDR3 sequence (DNA): TGCGCCAGCAGCTTGGGAAGCCAAGAGACCCAGTACTTC. Its protein is CASSLGSQETQYF. V usage is TRBV5-1 and J usage is TRBJ2-5; unclear D gene. The CDR3 contains 13 residues. V lost 0 bases, J lost 1 base, and 4 bases lay in between. From germline, CDR1 is SGHRS and CDR2 YFSETQ. Together with reference TRBV5-1 and TRBJ2-5, the CDR3 gives the full variable domain: KAGVTQTPRYLIKTRGQQVTLSCSPISGHRSVSWYQQTPGQGLQFLFEYFSETQRNKGNFPGRFSGRQFSNSRSEMNVSTLELGDSALYLCASSLGSQETQYFGPGTRLLVL.

In this sample, this clone turned up once. This chain links TRBV2 with TRBJ1-3; D ambiguous. The DNA matches TRBJ2-2 better at its end, which makes the J call doubtful. In germline, CDR1 is SNHLY, CDR2 FYNNEI. This CDR3 has 15 amino acids. The CDR3 bases are TGTGCCAGCAGTGACCAGGAAAAGGACACCGGGGAGCTGTTTTTT. It yields the protein CASSDQEKDTGELFF.

This rearrangement joins TRBV5-1 to TRBJ2-2, with no clear D. V was shortened by 3 bases and J by 3 bases, with 3 bases between the two germline ends. Germline lookup yields CDR1 SGHRS and CDR2 YFSETQ. This CDR3 has 12 amino acids. In DNA, the CDR3 is TGCGCCAGCAGCTACCACACCGGGGAGCTGTTTTTT. Translating gives CASSYHTGELFF.

The chain is built from TRBV28 and TRBJ2-1; D tentatively reads TRBD1 or TRBD2 (6 bases each). V lost 6 bases and J lost 4, with 16 bases in between. Per the germline V gene, CDR1 is MDHEN and CDR2 is SYDVKM. The CDR3 length is 15 residues. CDR3 bases: TGTGCCAGCAGCCTGGGGGGCCCTACTTACAATGAGCAGTTCTTC. Encoded protein: CASSLGGPTYNEQFF.

The V call is TRBV5-1, the J call TRBJ1-4; 10 bases are a match to TRBD1. Trimming took 2 bases from V and 8 from J; bases not matched to a gene: 6. The CDR3 loop spans 15 amino acids. Germline V gives CDR1 SGHRS, CDR2 YFSETQ. The CDR3 region has the DNA TGCGCCAGCAGCTTAGGGGGGACAGGGGAGGAAAAACTGTTTTTT. Amino acids: CASSLGGTGEEKLFF.

CDR3: CASSLGAGINEKLFF. The CDR3 DNA follows: TGCGCCAGCAGCTTGGGGGCAGGAATTAATGAAAAACTGTTTTTT. This sequence joins TRBV5-1 and TRBJ1-4; the D is unclear. Germline V gene lookup returns CDR1 SGHRS and CDR2 YFSETQ. The V and J ends lost 0 bases and 4 bases respectively, with 10 bases between them. This CDR3 region has 15 residues.

V usage is TRBV5-1 and J usage is TRBJ2-5; TRBD2 matches at 8 bases. This CDR3 has 16 residues. The germline V gene has CDR1 SGHRS and CDR2 YFSETQ. J was trimmed by 5 bases and V by 4 bases; bases with no gene match: 13. CDR3 DNA sequence: TGCGCCAGCAGCCTTCGTTTGGAAGCGGGAGTGGAGACCCAGTACTTC. Translated, it gives CASSLRLEAGVETQYF.

The chain joins TRBV7-3 to TRBJ2-2; D is ambiguous. The V gene's germline CDR1 is SGHTA and CDR2 FQGTGA. Trimming took off 2 bases at V and 6 bases at J, with 7 bases between the two ends. The CDR3 runs 13 residues. CDR3 nucleotide sequence: TGTGCCAGCAGCTTAGGGCTTTCCGGGGAGCTGTTTTTT. Its protein is CASSLGLSGELFF.

In its sample, this clone was seen once. The J gene is TRBJ1-5, the V gene TRBV19; 9 bases line up with TRBD1. The CDR3 has 16 residues. The germline V gene has CDR1 LNHDA and CDR2 SQIVND (reference sequence). V was pared by 4 bases and J by 6 bases, with 10 bases of the junction left unmatched. In DNA form, the CDR3 reads TGTGCCAGTAGTAGCGGAGGACAGGGGCAGGGTCAGCCCCAGCATTTT. Its protein is CASSSGGQGQGQPQHF.

The CDR3 DNA reads TGTGCCAGTAGGGTGGCAGGAAACACAGATACGCAGTATTTT. Translated, it gives CASRVAGNTDTQYF. The gene calls are TRBV19 and TRBJ2-3; D unclear. This CDR3 is 14 amino acids long. The ends were cut back, 6 bases at V and 2 bases at J, with 12 bases in the middle. CDR1 and CDR2 (germline): LNHDA, SQIVND (reference sequence).

The V and J genes are TRBV19 and TRBJ2-2; D gene ambiguous. Trimming left V 6 bases short and J 4 bases short, with 12 bases between. The germline V gene has CDR1 LNHDA and CDR2 SQIVND (reference sequence). The CDR3 loop spans 14 amino acids. The CDR3 bases are TGTGCCAGTAGGGACCAGGCAGTCACCGGGGAGCTGTTTTTT. Its protein product is CASRDQAVTGELFF.

V and J are TRBV28 and TRBJ2-5, with 11 positions matching TRBD2. The CDR3 loop spans 15 amino acids. The germline CDR1 and CDR2 sequences are MDHEN and SYDVKM. Germline trimming cut 3 bases from V and 4 bases from J; bases unmatched to any gene: 4. The CDR3 DNA reads as TGTGCCAGCAGTTTTATAGCGGGAGGGTTAGAGACCCAGTACTTC. It specifies CASSFIAGGLETQYF.

This chain connects TRBV11-2 to TRBJ2-1; TRBD2 matches 10 bases. The CDR3 loop spans 19 amino acids. Germline CDR1 and CDR2: SGHAT and FQNNGV. Germline trimming cut 6 bases from V and 2 bases from J; bases unmatched to any gene: 16. The DNA of the CDR3 is TGTGCCAGCAGTTTGAAGGGGCTAGCGGGAGTAGGGACCTACAATGAGCAGTTCTTC. Its protein product is CASSLKGLAGVGTYNEQFF.